Reported below is one T cell receptor beta chain. Its matching antigen is unknown. These data belong to a study of T cell responses to AZD1222 COVID-19 vaccine. Overall study findings and caveats: Clonal diversity was possibly underestimated, and white British individuals and females predominated among donors. Only after the peak T cell response were repertoires sampled. The span of vaccine-associated CD4 TCRs extended across spike, with dominance at 160-218 and 743-854. Reports indicate that nearly half of spike-specific TCRs are directed at unmutated variant regions.

Germline assignment: CDR1 MGHRA and CDR2 YSYEKL. The CDR3 extends over 19 amino acids. Trimming removed 0 bases from V and 0 bases from J; junction bases left unmatched: 9. Generated by immunoSEQ multiplex PCR, the TCRdb table keeps only in-frame clones and is missing some. This table holds 110,000 to 150,000 clones, 90% to 95% found once. Sequencing was performed on peripheral blood, taken after recovery from COVID-19. V gene TRBV4-1 combines with J gene TRBJ1-3, with TRBD1 identical over 9 bases. This clonotype was obtained from an adult who had recovered from COVID-19. The CDR3 sequence is CASSQERDRAPHSGNTIYF. The DNA for the CDR3 is TGCGCCAGCAGCCAAGAAAGGGACAGGGCACCTCACTCTGGAAACACCATATATTTT.